Listed below are T cell receptor beta chains from one sample, sequenced in a study of T cell responses to AZD1222 COVID-19 vaccine. Sequenced by immunoSEQ multiplex PCR; TCRdb stores in-frame clones only, minus some. The sample records 70,000 or so clones, roughly four fifths being singletons. The source was peripheral blood, collected 28 days after the second AZD1222 dose. Receptors originate from an adult who received the AZD1222 COVID-19 vaccine. Both conserved end residues are part of each CDR3. The order of the fields is V gene, J gene, D gene, CDR3 length, clone size, CDR3 protein, CDR3 DNA. D genes are given only for firm matches. Some rows have no size entry. The others give once, few or many, or a class for an expanded clone.

>TRBV7-2|TRBJ2-5|.|15|.
CASSSQTGYQETQYF
TGTGCCAGCAGCTCACAGACAGGCTACCAAGAGACCCAGTACTTC
>TRBV7-9|TRBJ1-1|.|17|.
CASSLRDRDGVNTEAFF
TGTGCCAGCAGCTTACGGGACCGGGACGGAGTAAACACTGAAGCTTTCTTT
>TRBV28|TRBJ1-1|.|13|few
CASGGPGRTEAFF
TGTGCCAGCGGGGGCCCGGGACGGACTGAAGCTTTCTTT
>TRBV6-6|TRBJ1-2|TRBD1|16|.
CASSYSTGGAGYGYTF
TGTGCCAGCAGTTACTCGACAGGGGGCGCTGGGTATGGCTACACCTTC
>TRBV27|TRBJ1-1|.|16|.
CASSLFFGGANTEAFF
TGTGCCAGCAGTTTATTCTTTGGGGGGGCTAACACTGAAGCTTTCTTT
>TRBV4-2|TRBJ2-3|TRBD2|17|.
CASSQQVAGGPTDTQYF
TGTGCCAGCAGCCAGCAGGTCGCGGGGGGGCCCACAGATACGCAGTATTTT
>TRBV19|TRBJ2-7|.|13|few
CASSIQRSYEQYF
TGTGCCAGTAGTATCCAGCGGAGCTACGAGCAGTACTTC
>TRBV5-1|TRBJ1-2|TRBD1|13|.
CASTEDRGDGYTF
TGCGCCAGCACCGAGGACAGGGGGGATGGCTACACCTTC
>TRBV2|TRBJ1-1|.|13|.
CASGLTENTEAFF
TGTGCCAGCGGATTAACAGAGAACACTGAAGCTTTCTTT
>TRBV10-3|TRBJ1-1|TRBD1|14|.
CAISLTGANTEAFF
TGTGCCATCTCATTGACAGGGGCAAACACTGAAGCTTTCTTT
>TRBV4-3|TRBJ1-6|.|13|.
CASSQEPGLVFHF
TGCGCCAGCAGCCAAGAGCCAGGACTAGTCTTCCACTTT
>TRBV19|TRBJ1-1|.|14|.
CASSIRAVNTEAFF
TGTGCCAGTAGTATTAGGGCAGTGAACACTGAAGCTTTCTTT
>TRBV21-1|TRBJ1-5|.|10|.
CASSTGTQHF
TGTGCCAGCAGCACCGGGACCCAGCATTTT
>TRBV11-3|TRBJ1-1|.|13|once
CASSLGRATKAFF
TGTGCCAGCAGCTTAGGACGGGCAACAAAAGCTTTCTTT